The sample holds a few counts of the clone carrying this TCR beta chain. Time point reported: pre-sensitization, week 0. Noted treatment: therapeutic diphenylcyclopropenone sensitization with weekly scalp DPC. Whole blood that had not been fractionated was the source of extracted total RNA. This entry comes from a study of human T cells and chemical hapten exposure. Study background: Doses of diphenylcyclopropenone went to the patients' scalps weekly throughout the roughly 24-week study.

TCRdb used MiXCR to reprocess the RACE reads, holding one entry per CDR3 protein. The table lists about 52,000 distinct CDR3 sequences, approximately 9.5% of them singletons. From germline, CDR1 is SEHNR and CDR2 FQNEAQ (reference sequence). CDR3 length: 15 residues. With 0 bases removed from V and 0 bases from J, the gap between germline ends came to 5 bases. The sequence derives from a young woman with alopecia areata. Some clones in this sample may be carry-over from other donors' samples. V is TRBV7-9 and J is TRBJ1-4; tentatively, D is TRBD1 (5 bases). The sample in question was whole blood, obtained in connection with sensitization to the hapten diphenylcyclopropenone (DPC). CDR3 nucleotides: TGTGCCAGCAGCTTAGCAGGGGCAACTAATGAAAAACTGTTTTTT. The encoded protein is CASSLAGATNEKLFF. Looking up the rest from reference TRBV7-9 and TRBJ1-4 gives the full variable domain: DTGVSQNPRHKITKRGQNVTFRCDPISEHNRLYWYRQTLGQGPEFLTYFQNEAQLEKSRLLSDRFSAERPKGSFSTLEIQRTEQGDSAMYLCASSLAGATNEKLFFGSGTQLSVL.